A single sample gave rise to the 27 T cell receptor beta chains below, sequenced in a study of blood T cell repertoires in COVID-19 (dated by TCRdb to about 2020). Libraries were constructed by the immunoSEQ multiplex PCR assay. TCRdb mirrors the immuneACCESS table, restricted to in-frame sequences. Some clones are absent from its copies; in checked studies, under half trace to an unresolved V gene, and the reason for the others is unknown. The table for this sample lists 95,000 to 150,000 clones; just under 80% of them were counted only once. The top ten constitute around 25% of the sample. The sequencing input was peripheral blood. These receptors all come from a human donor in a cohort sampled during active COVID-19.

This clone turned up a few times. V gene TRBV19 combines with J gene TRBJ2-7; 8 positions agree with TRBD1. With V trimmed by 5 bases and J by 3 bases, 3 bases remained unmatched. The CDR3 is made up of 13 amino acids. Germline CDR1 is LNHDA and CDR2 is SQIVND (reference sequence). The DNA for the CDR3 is TGTGCCAGTAGTGGACAGGGCCTCTACGAGCAGTACTTC. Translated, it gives CASSGQGLYEQYF. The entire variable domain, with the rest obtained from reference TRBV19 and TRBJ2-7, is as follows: DGGITQSPKYLFRKEGQNVTLSCEQNLNHDAMYWYRQDPGQGLRLIYYSQIVNDFQKGDIAEGYSVSREKKESFPLTVTSAQKNPTAFYLCASSGQGLYEQYFGPGTRLTVT.

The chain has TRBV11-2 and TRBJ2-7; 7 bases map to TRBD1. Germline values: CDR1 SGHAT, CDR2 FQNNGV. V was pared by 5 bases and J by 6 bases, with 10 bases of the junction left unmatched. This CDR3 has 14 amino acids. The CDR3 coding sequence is TGTGCCAGCAGCCCGAGTAGGGGGCTCACCGAGCAGTACTTC. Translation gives CASSPSRGLTEQYF.

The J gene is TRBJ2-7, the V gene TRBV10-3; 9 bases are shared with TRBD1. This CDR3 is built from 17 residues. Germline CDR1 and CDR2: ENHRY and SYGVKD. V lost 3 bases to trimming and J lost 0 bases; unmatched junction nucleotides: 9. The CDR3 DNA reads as TGTGCCATCAGTGACCCCCGGGACAGGGCCATCTCCTACGAGCAGTACTTC. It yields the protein CAISDPRDRAISYEQYF.

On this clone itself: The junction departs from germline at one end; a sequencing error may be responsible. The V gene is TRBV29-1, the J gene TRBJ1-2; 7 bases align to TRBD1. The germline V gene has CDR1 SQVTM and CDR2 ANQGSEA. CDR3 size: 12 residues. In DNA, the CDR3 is TGTTTAGGTCTGGGACAGAACTATGGCTACACCTTC. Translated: CLGLGQNYGYTF.

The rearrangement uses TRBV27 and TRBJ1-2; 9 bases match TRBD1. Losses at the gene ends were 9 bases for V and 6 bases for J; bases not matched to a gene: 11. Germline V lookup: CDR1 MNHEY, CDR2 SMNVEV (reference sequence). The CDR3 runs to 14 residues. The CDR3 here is CASKGTGGVNGYTF. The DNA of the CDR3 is TGTGCCAGTAAAGGCACAGGGGGCGTAAATGGCTACACCTTC.

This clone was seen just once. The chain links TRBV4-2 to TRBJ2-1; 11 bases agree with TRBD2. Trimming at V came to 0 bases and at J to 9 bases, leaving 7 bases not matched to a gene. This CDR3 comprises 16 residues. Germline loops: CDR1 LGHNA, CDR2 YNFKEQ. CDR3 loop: CASSQDSTSGSSEQFF. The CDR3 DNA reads TGTGCCAGCAGCCAAGATTCAACTAGCGGGAGTAGTGAGCAGTTCTTC.

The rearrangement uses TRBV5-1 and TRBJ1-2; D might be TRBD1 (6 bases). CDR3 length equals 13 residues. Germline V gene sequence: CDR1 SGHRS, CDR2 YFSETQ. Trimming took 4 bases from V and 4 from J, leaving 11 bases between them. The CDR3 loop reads CASSPQTGYGYTF. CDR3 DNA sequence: TGCGCCAGCAGCCCCCAGACAGGCTATGGCTACACCTTC. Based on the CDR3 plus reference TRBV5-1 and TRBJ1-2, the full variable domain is KAGVTQTPRYLIKTRGQQVTLSCSPISGHRSVSWYQQTPGQGLQFLFEYFSETQRNKGNFPGRFSGRQFSNSRSEMNVSTLELGDSALYLCASSPQTGYGYTFGSGTRLTVV.

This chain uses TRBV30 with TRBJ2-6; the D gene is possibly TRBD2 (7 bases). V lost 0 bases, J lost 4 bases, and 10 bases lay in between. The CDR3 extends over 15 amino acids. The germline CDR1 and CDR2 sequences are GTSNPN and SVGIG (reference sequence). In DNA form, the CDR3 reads TGTGCCTGGAGTGTACGGGGGGCCGGGGCCAACGTCCTGACTTTC. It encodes CAWSVRGAGANVLTF.

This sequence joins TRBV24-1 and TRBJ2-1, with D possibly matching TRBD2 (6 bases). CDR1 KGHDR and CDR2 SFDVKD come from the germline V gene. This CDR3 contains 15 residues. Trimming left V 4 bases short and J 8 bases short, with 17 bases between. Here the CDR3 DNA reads TGTGCCACCAGTGACCATCGAACTAGCACCCATGAGCAGTTCTTC. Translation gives CATSDHRTSTHEQFF.

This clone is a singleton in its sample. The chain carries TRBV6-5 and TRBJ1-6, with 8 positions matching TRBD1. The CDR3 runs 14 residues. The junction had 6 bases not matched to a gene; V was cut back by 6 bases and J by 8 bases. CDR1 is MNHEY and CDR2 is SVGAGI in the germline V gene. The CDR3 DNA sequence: TGTGCCAGCAGCACCGGGACAGGTTATTCACCCCTCCACTTT. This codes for CASSTGTGYSPLHF.

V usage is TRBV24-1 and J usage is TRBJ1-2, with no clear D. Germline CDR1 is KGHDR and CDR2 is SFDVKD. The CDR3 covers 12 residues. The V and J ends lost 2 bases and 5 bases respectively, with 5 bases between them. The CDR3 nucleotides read TGTGCCACCAGTGATTCAGGATATGGCTACACCTTC. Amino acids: CATSDSGYGYTF.

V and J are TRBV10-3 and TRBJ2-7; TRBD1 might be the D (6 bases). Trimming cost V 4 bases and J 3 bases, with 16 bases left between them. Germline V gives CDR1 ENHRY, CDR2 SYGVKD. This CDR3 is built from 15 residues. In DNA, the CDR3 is TGTGCCATCAGTGGGACACGGGACACGATCTACGAGCAGTACTTC. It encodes CAISGTRDTIYEQYF.

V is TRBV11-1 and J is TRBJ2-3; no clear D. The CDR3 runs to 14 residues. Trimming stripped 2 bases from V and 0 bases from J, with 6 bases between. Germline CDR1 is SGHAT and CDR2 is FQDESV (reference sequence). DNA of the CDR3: TGTGCCAGCAGCTTACAGGCTAGCACAGATACGCAGTATTTT. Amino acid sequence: CASSLQASTDTQYF. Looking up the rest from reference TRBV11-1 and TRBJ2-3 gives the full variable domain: EAEVAQSPRYKITEKSQAVAFWCDPISGHATLYWYRQILGQGPELLVQFQDESVVDDSQLPKDRFSAERLKGVDSTLKIQPAELGDSAMYLCASSLQASTDTQYFGPGTRLTVL.

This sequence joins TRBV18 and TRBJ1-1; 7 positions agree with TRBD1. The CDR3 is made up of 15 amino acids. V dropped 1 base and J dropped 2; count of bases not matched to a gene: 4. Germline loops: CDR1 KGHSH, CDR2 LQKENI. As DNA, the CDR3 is TGTGCCAGCTCACCACTGGGACAGACCAACACTGAAGCTTTCTTT. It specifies CASSPLGQTNTEAFF.

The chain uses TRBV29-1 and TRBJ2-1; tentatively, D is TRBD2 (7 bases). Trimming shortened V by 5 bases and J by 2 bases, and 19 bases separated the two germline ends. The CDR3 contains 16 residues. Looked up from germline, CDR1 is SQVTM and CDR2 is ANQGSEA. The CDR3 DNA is TGCAGCGTTAGGGGAGACGGGGGGCGCCCCTACAATGAGCAGTTCTTC. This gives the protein CSVRGDGGRPYNEQFF.

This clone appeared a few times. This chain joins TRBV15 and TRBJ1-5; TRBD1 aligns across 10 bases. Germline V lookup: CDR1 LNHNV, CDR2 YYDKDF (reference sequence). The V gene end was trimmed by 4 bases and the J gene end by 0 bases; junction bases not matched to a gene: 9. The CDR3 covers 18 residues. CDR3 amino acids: CATSKPGQGTYSNQPQHF. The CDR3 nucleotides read TGTGCCACCAGCAAACCGGGACAGGGGACTTATAGCAATCAGCCCCAGCATTTT.

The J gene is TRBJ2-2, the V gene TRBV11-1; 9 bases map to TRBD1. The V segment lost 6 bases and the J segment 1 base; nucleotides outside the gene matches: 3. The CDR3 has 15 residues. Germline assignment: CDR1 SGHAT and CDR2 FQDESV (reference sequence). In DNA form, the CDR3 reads TGTGCCAGCAGTCGGGACAGGGTGAACACCGGGGAGCTGTTTTTT. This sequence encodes CASSRDRVNTGELFF. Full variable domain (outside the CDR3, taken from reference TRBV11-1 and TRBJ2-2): EAEVAQSPRYKITEKSQAVAFWCDPISGHATLYWYRQILGQGPELLVQFQDESVVDDSQLPKDRFSAERLKGVDSTLKIQPAELGDSAMYLCASSRDRVNTGELFFGEGSRLTVL.

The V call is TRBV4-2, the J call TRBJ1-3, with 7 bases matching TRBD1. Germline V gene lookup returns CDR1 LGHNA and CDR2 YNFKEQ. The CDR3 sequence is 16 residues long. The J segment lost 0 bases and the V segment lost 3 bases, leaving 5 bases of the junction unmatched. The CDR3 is CASSQGQISSGNTIYF. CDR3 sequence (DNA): TGTGCCAGCAGCCAGGGACAGATCAGCTCTGGAAACACCATATATTTT.

The CDR3 region is CASSPDRANEKLFF. The CDR3 DNA sequence: TGTGCCAGCAGTCCGGACAGGGCAAATGAAAAACTGTTTTTT. The chain links TRBV2 to TRBJ1-4; 8 nucleotides line up with TRBD1. CDR3 length equals 14 residues. Germline V gene sequence: CDR1 SNHLY, CDR2 FYNNEI. V was clipped by 5 bases and J by 5 bases; unmatched bases: 4.

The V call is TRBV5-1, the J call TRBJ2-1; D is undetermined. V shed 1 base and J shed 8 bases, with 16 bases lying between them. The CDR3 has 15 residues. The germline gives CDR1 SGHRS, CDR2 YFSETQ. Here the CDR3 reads CASSLSTSIVDEQFF. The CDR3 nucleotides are TGCGCCAGCAGCTTGTCTACCTCCATAGTGGATGAGCAGTTCTTC.

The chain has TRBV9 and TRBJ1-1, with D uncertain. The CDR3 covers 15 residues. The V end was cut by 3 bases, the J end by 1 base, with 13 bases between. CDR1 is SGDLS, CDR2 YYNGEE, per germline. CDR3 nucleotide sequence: TGTGCCAGCAGCGCCGAGATGGGAGAGAACACTGAAGCTTTCTTT. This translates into CASSAEMGENTEAFF.

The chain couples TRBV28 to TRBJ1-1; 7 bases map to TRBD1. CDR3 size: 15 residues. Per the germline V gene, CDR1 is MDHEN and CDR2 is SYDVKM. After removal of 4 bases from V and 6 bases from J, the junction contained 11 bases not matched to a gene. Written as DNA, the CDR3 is TGTGCCAGCAGTTCTCACCCTGGGACAGCTGCTGAAGCTTTCTTT. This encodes CASSSHPGTAAEAFF.

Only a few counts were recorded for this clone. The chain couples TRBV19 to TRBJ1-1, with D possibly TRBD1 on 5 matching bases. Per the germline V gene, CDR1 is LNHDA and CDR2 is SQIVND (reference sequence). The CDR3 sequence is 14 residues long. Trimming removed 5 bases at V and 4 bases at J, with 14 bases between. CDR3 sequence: CASSFRDSSTEAFF. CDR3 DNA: TGTGCCAGTAGTTTCCGAGACAGCTCCACTGAAGCTTTCTTT.

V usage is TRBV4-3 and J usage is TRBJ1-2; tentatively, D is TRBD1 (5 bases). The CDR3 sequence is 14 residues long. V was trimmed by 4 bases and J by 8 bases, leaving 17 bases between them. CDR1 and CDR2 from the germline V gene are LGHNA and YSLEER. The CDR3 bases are TGCGCCAGCAGCCGCGAGGAGGGACCGGAGGGCTACACCTTC. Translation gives CASSREEGPEGYTF.

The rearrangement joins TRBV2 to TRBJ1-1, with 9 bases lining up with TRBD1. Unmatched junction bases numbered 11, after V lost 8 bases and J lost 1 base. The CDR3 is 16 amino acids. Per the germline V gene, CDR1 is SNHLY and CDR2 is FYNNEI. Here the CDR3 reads CASDGTGGSRNTEAFF. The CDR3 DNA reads TGTGCCAGCGACGGCACAGGGGGCTCCCGGAACACTGAAGCTTTCTTT.

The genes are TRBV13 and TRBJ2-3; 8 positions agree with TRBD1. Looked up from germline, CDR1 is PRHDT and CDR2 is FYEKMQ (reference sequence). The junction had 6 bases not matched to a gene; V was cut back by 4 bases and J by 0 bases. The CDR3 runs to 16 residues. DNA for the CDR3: TGTGCCAGCAGCTCCCGAAGGACAGGGAGCACAGATACGCAGTATTTT. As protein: CASSSRRTGSTDTQYF.

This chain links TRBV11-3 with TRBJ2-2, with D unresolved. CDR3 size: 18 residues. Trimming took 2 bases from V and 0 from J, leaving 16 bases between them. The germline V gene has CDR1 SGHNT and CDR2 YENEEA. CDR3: CASSLTVTLSSNTGELFF. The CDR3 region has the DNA TGTGCCAGCAGCTTAACAGTGACCCTAAGTTCGAACACCGGGGAGCTGTTTTTT.